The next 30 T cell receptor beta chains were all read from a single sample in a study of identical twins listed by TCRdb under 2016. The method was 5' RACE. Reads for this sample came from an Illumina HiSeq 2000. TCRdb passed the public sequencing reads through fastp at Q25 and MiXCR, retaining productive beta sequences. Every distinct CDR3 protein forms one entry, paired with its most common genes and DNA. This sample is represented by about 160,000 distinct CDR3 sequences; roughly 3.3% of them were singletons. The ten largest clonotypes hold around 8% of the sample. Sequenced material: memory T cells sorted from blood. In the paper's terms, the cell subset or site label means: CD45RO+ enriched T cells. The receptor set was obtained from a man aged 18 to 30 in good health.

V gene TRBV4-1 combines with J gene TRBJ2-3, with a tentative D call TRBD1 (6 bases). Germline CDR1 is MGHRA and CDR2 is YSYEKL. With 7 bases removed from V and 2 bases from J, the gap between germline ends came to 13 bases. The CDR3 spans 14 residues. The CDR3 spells CASKTGTSTDTQYF. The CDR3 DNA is TGCGCCAGCAAAACAGGGACCTCCACAGATACGCAGTATTTT.

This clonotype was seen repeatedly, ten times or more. The CDR3 sequence is CSVTRDKNTEAFF. The CDR3 DNA is TGCAGCGTCACCCGGGACAAGAACACTGAAGCTTTCTTT. The chain recombines TRBV29-1 with TRBJ1-1, with TRBD1 as a possible D gene (6 bases). Germline V gene lookup returns CDR1 SQVTM and CDR2 ANQGSEA. The V and J ends lost 6 bases and 1 base respectively, with 12 bases between them. This CDR3 is built from 13 residues.

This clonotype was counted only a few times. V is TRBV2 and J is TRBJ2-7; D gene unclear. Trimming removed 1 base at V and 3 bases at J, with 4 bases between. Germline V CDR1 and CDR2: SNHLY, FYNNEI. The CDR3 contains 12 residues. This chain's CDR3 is CASSEVGYEQYV. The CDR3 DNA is TGTGCCAGCAGTGAAGTGGGCTACGAGCAGTACGTC.

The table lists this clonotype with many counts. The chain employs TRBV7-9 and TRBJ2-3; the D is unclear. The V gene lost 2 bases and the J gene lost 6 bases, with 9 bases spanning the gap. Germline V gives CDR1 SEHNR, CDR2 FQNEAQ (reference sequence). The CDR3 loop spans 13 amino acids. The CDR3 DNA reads TGTGCCAGCAGCTTATTAGCAGCCGATACGCAGTATTTT. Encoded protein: CASSLLAADTQYF.

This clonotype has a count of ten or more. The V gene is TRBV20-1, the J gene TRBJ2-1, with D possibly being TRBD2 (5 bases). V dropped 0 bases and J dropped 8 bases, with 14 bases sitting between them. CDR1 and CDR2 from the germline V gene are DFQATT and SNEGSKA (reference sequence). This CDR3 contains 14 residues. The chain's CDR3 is CSAREVASIDEQFF. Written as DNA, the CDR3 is TGCAGTGCTAGAGAGGTGGCTAGCATCGATGAGCAGTTCTTC.

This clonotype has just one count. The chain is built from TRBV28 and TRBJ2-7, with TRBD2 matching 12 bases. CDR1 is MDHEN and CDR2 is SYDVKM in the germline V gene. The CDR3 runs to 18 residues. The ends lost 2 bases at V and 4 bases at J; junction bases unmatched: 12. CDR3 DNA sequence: TGTGCCAGCAGTTTAGCACTAGCGGGAGGTAATCTTGGTTACGAGCAGTACTTC. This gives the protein CASSLALAGGNLGYEQYF.

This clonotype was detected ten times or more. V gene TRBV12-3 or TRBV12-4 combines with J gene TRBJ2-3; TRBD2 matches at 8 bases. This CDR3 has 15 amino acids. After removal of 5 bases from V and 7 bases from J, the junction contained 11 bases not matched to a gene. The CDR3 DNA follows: TGTGCCAGCAGTCCCGGGACTAGGGAGGTGCATACGCAGTATTTT. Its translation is CASSPGTREVHTQYF.

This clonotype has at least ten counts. CDR3 amino acids: CASSNPGGRAYNEQFF. DNA of the CDR3: TGTGCCAGCAGTAACCCCGGCGGGCGGGCTTACAATGAGCAGTTCTTC. The J gene is TRBJ2-1, the V gene TRBV6-5; D perhaps matches TRBD2 (5 bases). Germline CDR1 is MNHEY and CDR2 is SVGAGI. This CDR3 spans 16 amino acids. The V and J ends lost 5 bases and 4 bases respectively, with 18 bases between them.

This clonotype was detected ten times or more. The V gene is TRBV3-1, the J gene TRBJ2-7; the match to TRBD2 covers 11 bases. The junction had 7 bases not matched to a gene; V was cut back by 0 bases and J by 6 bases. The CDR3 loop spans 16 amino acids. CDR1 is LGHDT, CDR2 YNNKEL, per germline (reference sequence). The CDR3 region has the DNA TGTGCCAGCAGCCAAGACTTCCGACTAGCGGGAACCGAGCAGTACTTC. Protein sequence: CASSQDFRLAGTEQYF.

In DNA form, the CDR3 reads TGTGCCAGCAGCTTCACAGGGACCGAGACCCAGTACTTC. Translation: CASSFTGTETQYF. The chain combines TRBV7-2 with TRBJ2-5; D might be TRBD1 (6 bases). Trimming pared 3 bases from V and 5 bases from J, leaving 10 bases between. This CDR3 contains 13 residues. Germline CDR1 is SGHTA and CDR2 is FQGNSA.

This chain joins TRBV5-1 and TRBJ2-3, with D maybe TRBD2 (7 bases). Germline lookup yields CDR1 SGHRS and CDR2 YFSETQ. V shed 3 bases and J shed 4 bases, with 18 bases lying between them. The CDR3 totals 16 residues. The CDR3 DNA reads TGCGCCAGCAGCTCCTACCCAGGGGCGGGAGCAGATACGCAGTATTTT. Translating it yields CASSSYPGAGADTQYF.

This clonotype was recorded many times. CDR3 loop: CSATGGTIQETQYF. For the CDR3, the DNA is TGCAGTGCTACGGGCGGGACGATTCAAGAGACCCAGTACTTC. The chain is built from TRBV20-1 and TRBJ2-5; a weak D match, TRBD2 (6 bases). The CDR3 runs 14 residues. Germline values: CDR1 DFQATT, CDR2 SNEGSKA (reference sequence). V shed 4 bases and J shed 2 bases, with 14 bases lying between them.

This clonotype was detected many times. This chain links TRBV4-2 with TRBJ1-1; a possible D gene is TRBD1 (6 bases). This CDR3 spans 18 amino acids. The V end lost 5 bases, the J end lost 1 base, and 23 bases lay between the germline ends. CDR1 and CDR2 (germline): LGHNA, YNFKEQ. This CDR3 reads CASSYRIGGTSSNTEAFF. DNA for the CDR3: TGTGCCAGCAGCTACAGAATAGGGGGGACCAGCTCGAACACTGAAGCTTTCTTT.

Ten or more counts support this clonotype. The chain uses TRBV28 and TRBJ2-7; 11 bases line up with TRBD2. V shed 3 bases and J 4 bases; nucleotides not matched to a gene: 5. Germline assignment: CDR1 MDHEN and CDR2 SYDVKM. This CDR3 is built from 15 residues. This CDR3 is CASSLGLAGGYEQYF. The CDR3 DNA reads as TGTGCCAGCAGTTTGGGTCTAGCGGGAGGTTACGAGCAGTACTTC.

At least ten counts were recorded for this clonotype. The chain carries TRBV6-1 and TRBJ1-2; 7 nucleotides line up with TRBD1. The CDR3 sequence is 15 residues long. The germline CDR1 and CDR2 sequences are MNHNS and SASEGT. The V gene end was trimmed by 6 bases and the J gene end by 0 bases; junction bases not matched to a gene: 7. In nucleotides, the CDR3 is TGTGCCAGCAGACCCCATGGACAGGCTAACTATGGCTACACCTTC. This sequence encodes CASRPHGQANYGYTF.

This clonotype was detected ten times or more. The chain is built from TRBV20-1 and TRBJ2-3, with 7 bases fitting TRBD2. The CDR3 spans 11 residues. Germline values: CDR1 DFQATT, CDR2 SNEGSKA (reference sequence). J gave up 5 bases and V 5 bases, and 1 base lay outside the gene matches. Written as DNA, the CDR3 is TGCAGTGCTGTAGCGGGAGATACGCAGTATTTT. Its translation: CSAVAGDTQYF.

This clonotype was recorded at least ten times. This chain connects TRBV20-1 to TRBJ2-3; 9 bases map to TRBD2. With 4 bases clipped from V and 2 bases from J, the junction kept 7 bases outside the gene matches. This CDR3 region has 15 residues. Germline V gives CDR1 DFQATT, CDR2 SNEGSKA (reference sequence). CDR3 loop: CSAMTAGGLTDTQYF. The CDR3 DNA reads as TGCAGTGCTATGACAGCGGGAGGACTCACAGATACGCAGTATTTT.

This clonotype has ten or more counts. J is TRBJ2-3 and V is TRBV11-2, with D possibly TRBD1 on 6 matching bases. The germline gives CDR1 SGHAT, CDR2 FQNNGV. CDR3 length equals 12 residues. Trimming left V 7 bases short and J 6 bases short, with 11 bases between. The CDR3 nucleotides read TGTGCCAGCACCATAGGGGGTGATACGCAGTATTTT. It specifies CASTIGGDTQYF.

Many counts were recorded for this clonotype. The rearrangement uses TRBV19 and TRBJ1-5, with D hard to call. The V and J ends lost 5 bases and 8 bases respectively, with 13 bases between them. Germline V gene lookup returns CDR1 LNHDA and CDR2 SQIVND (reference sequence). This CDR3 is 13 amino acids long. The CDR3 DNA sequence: TGTGCCAGTAGTCCGACGTCCCTCGAGCCCCAGCATTTT. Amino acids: CASSPTSLEPQHF.

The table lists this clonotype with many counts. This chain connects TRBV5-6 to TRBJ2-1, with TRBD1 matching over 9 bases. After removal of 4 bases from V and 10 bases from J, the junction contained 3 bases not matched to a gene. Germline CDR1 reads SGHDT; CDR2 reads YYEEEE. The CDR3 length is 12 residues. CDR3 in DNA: TGTGCCAGCAGCGGGGACAGGGACGAGCAGTTCTTC. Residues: CASSGDRDEQFF.

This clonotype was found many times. The CDR3 nucleotides are TGTGCCAGCAGCTACCGGGACAGGGGGAACACTGAAGCTTTCTTT. Its translation: CASSYRDRGNTEAFF. V gene TRBV7-2 combines with J gene TRBJ1-1; TRBD1 agrees at 10 bases. V shed 4 bases, J shed 1 base, and the junction held 3 bases outside the gene matches. The germline V gene has CDR1 SGHTA and CDR2 FQGNSA. This CDR3 contains 15 residues.

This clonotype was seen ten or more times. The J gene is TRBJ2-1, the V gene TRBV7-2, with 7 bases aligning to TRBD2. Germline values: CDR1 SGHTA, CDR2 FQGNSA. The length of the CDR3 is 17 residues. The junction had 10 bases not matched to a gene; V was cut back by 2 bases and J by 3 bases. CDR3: CASSLLDWGGHYNEQFF. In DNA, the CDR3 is TGTGCCAGCAGCTTATTAGATTGGGGAGGGCACTACAATGAGCAGTTCTTC.

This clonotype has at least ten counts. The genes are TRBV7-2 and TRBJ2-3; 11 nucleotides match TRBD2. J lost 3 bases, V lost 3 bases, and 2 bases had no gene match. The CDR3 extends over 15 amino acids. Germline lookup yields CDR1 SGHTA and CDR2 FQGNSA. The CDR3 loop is CASSFTSGRTDTQYF. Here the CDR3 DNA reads TGTGCCAGCAGCTTCACTAGCGGGAGAACAGATACGCAGTATTTT.

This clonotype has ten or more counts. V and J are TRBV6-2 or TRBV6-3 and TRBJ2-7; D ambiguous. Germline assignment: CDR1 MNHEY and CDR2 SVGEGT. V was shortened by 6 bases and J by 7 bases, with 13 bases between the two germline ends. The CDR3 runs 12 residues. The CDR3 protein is CASSYIAGEQYF. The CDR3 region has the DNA TGTGCCAGCAGCTACATAGCCGGAGAGCAGTACTTC.

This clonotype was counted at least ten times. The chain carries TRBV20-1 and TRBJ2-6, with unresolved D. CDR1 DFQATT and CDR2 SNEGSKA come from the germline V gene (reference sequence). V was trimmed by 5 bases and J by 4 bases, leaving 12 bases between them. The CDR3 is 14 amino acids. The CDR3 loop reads CSASPGAGANVLTF. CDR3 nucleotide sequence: TGCAGTGCTTCCCCCGGTGCGGGGGCCAACGTCCTGACTTTC.

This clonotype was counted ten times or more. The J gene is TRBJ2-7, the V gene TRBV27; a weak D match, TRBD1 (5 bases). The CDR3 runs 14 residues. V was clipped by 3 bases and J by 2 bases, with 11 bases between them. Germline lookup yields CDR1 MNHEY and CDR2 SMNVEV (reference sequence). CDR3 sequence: CASSFGQGPYEQYF. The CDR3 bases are TGTGCCAGCAGTTTCGGGCAGGGTCCCTACGAGCAGTACTTC.

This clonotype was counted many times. CDR3 residues: CASSPHRGGEQYV. The CDR3 DNA follows: TGTGCCAGCAGTCCGCACAGGGGTGGTGAGCAGTACGTC. The chain recombines TRBV27 with TRBJ2-7, with 7 bases that match TRBD1. CDR3 length: 13 residues. CDR1 and CDR2 (germline): MNHEY, SMNVEV (reference sequence). V dropped 5 bases and J dropped 7; count of bases not matched to a gene: 8.

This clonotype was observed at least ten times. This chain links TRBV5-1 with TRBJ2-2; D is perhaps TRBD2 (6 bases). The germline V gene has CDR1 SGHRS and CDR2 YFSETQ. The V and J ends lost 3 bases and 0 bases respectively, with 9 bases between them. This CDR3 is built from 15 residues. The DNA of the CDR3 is TGCGCCAGCAGCTCCGGGACTTCGAACACCGGGGAGCTGTTTTTT. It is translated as CASSSGTSNTGELFF. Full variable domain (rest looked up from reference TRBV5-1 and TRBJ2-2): KAGVTQTPRYLIKTRGQQVTLSCSPISGHRSVSWYQQTPGQGLQFLFEYFSETQRNKGNFPGRFSGRQFSNSRSEMNVSTLELGDSALYLCASSSGTSNTGELFFGEGSRLTVL.

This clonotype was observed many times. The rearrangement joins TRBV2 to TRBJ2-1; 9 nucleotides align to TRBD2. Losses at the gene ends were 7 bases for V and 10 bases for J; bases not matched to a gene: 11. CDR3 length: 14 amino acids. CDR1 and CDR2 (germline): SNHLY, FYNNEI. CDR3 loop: CASTIGAGGGEQFF. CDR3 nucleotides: TGTGCCAGCACGATAGGAGCGGGAGGTGGCGAGCAGTTCTTC.

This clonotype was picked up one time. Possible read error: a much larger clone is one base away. The CDR3 region has the DNA TGTGCCAGCAGTCAAGGGGGTAACAGAGCTTTCTTT. Translating gives CASSQGGNRAFF. V is TRBV6-1 and J is TRBJ1-1; weak D call: TRBD1 (6 bases). From germline, CDR1 is MNHNS and CDR2 SASEGT. The CDR3 is 12 amino acids. The germline V and J ends were trimmed by 5 bases and 10 bases, with 14 bases remaining between them.